A selection of T cell receptor beta chains follows, all from one sample in a study of blood T cell repertoires in COVID-19. Profiled with immunoSEQ multiplex PCR; TCRdb holds only in-frame clones, not every one. The data show fewer than 200,000 clones, more than 75% seen once. Sample: peripheral blood. These receptors came from a man younger than 30 with COVID-19, enrolled during active disease. Both conserved end residues are part of each CDR3. Fields, in order: J gene, V gene, D gene, clone size, CDR3 DNA, CDR3 protein. A D gene is named only where the DNA matches it firmly. Size tells how often a clone was seen (once, few, many) or the class of an expanded clone, and some rows leave it out.

TRBJ2-7,TRBV27,-,-,TGTGCCAGCAGTTTACACGGTATCTCCTACGAGCAGTACTTC,CASSLHGISYEQYF
TRBJ2-3,TRBV3-1/TRBV3-2,TRBD2,-,TGTGCCAGCAGCCAAGTCGCTAGCGGGAGGGAAGGCACAGATACGCAGTATTTT,CASSQVASGREGTDTQYF
TRBJ1-5,TRBV15,-,-,TGTGCCACCAGCAGAGATCGGGGGTCCGAACAGCCCCAGCATTTT,CATSRDRGSEQPQHF
TRBJ1-1,TRBV5-6,-,-,TGTGCCAGCAGCTTGAGCGGCCGCTTATCTCCGGGGACTGAAGCTTTCTTT,CASSLSGRLSPGTEAFF
TRBJ1-5,TRBV5-1,-,-,TGCGCCAGCAGCCCTGGGGGGGGGCCCCAGCATTTT,CASSPGGGPQHF
TRBJ2-2,TRBV7-3,-,-,TGTGCCAGCAGCTTAATCGGGGGATTGCACACCGGGGAGCTGTTTTTT,CASSLIGGLHTGELFF
TRBJ1-1,TRBV9,TRBD1,-,TGTGCCAGCAGCCTAGGGACAGAGTCAGGCTTACTTGAAGCTTTCTTT,CASSLGTESGLLEAFF
TRBJ2-1,TRBV3-1/TRBV3-2,TRBD2,once,TGTGCCAGCAGCCAAGATCTCACTAGCGGGAGCTACAATGAGCAGTTCTTC,CASSQDLTSGSYNEQFF
TRBJ2-7,TRBV11-2,TRBD1,-,TGTGCCAGCAGCTTCCGGGACAGAGTGTACGAGCAGTACTTC,CASSFRDRVYEQYF
TRBJ1-1,TRBV7-2,-,once,TGTGCCAGCAGCTTAGGTGGGCGCCAGAACACTGAAGCTTTCTTT,CASSLGGRQNTEAFF
TRBJ2-3,TRBV6-2/TRBV6-3,TRBD2,-,TGTGCCAGCAGTTACACCGGACTAGAAACAGATACGCAGTATTTT,CASSYTGLETDTQYF
TRBJ2-1,TRBV6-6,-,-,TGTGCCAGCAGTTGGACAAATGAGCAGTTCTTC,CASSWTNEQFF
TRBJ2-2,TRBV27,-,-,TGTGCCAGCAGTTTAGGCCGAAACACCGGGGAGCTGTTTTTT,CASSLGRNTGELFF
TRBJ2-1,TRBV30,TRBD2,-,TGTGCCTGGAGTTTGGGACTAGCTCTAGGCTCCTACAATGAGCAGTTCTTC,CAWSLGLALGSYNEQFF
TRBJ2-7,TRBV19,TRBD1,-,TGTGCCAGTAGGGACTCAGGGGGATCCTACGAGCAGTACTTC,CASRDSGGSYEQYF
TRBJ2-1,TRBV9,TRBD1,-,TGTGCCAGCAGCGTGGTCGGGACAGGGGCCTACAATGAGCAGTTCTTC,CASSVVGTGAYNEQFF
TRBJ1-2,TRBV12-3/TRBV12-4,-,-,TGTGCCAGCAGTTTAGGGGAGCTGGATGGCTACACCTTC,CASSLGELDGYTF
TRBJ2-7,TRBV19,TRBD2,-,TGTGCCAGTAGTCCAACCATCCTGGCGGGAGGAGGAGACGAGCAGTACTTC,CASSPTILAGGGDEQYF
TRBJ2-2,TRBV6-5,-,-,TGTGCCAGCAGTTCTCGGATCTCGAGGGCCGGGGAGCTGTTTTTT,CASSSRISRAGELFF
TRBJ2-1,TRBV10-3,-,-,TGTGCCATCAGTGAGTCGAGTCGGGCGGGCAGCTCCTACAATGAGCAGTTCTTC,CAISESSRAGSSYNEQFF
TRBJ2-7,TRBV30,-,-,TGTGCCTGGAGTGTAATGGGGCTCTCCTCCTACGAGCAGTACTTC,CAWSVMGLSSYEQYF
TRBJ1-1,TRBV20-1,-,-,TGCAGTGCACAGGGGAACACTGAAGCTTTCTTT,CSAQGNTEAFF
TRBJ2-7,TRBV7-2,-,-,TGTGCCAGCAGCTTAAATGGCGGAACCTACGAGCAGTACTTC,CASSLNGGTYEQYF
TRBJ2-1,TRBV9,TRBD2,-,TGTGCCAGCAGCGTAGTCAGCGGGAGCGGTGAGCAGTTCTTC,CASSVVSGSGEQFF
TRBJ2-1,TRBV9,TRBD2,-,TGTGCCAGCAGCCCTATCGGGGGGAGTGGGTACAATGAGCAGTTCTTC,CASSPIGGSGYNEQFF
TRBJ1-5,TRBV7-9,-,-,TGTGCCAGCAGCGACGGGGGCAATCAGCCCCAGCATTTT,CASSDGGNQPQHF
TRBJ2-6,TRBV4-3,-,-,TGCGCCAGCAGCCAAGGATCGGCTGGGGCCAACGTCCTGACTTTC,CASSQGSAGANVLTF
TRBJ1-2,TRBV19,-,once,TGTGCCAGTAGTATTGATTGGGACAATCAGGGCTACACCTTC,CASSIDWDNQGYTF
TRBJ1-5,TRBV19,TRBD1,-,TGTGCCAGTAGTATTAGGGGGCGCGGGTATGGCAATCAGCCCCAGCATTTT,CASSIRGRGYGNQPQHF
TRBJ1-4,TRBV19,-,-,TGTGCCAGTACTATGGCATTTGCAACTAATGAAAAACTGTTTTTT,CASTMAFATNEKLFF
TRBJ2-7,TRBV5-1,TRBD1,-,TGCGCCAGCAGCCTGGAGGACAGGGTCTCCTACGAGCAGTACTTC,CASSLEDRVSYEQYF
TRBJ2-2,TRBV29-1,TRBD2,-,TGCAGCGTTACGCTAGCGGGAGGGCCTTACGGGGAGCTGTTTTTT,CSVTLAGGPYGELFF
TRBJ2-1,TRBV11-2,-,-,TGTGCCAGCAGCTCACGGGGGACGCACTTCGGCCATGAGCAGTTCTTC,CASSSRGTHFGHEQFF